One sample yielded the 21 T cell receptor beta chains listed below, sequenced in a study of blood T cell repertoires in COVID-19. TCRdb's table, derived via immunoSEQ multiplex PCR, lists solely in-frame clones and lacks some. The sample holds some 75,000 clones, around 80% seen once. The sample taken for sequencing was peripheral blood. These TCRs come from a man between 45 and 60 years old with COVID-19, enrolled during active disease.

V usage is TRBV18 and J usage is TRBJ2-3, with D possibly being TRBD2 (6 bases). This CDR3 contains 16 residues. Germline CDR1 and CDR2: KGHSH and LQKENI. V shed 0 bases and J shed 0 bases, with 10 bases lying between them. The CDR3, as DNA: TGTGCCAGCTCACCACCAACGGGACTGAGCACAGATACGCAGTATTTT. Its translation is CASSPPTGLSTDTQYF.

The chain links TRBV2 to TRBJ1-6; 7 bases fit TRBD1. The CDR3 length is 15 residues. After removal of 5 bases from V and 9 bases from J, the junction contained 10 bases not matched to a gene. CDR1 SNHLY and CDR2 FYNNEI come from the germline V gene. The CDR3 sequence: CASSKNRGGGSPLHF. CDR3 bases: TGTGCCAGCAGTAAAAACAGGGGCGGCGGTTCACCCCTCCACTTT. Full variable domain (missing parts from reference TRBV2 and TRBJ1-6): EPEVTQTPSHQVTQMGQEVILRCVPISNHLYFYWYRQILGQKVEFLVSFYNNEISEKSEIFDDQFSVERPDGSNFTLKIRSTKLEDSAMYFCASSKNRGGGSPLHFGNGTRLTVT.

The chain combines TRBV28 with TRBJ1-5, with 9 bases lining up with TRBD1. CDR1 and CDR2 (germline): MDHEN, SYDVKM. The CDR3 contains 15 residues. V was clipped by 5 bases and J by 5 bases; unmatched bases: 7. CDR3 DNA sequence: TGTGCCAGCAGTCTCCGGGACAGGGTACATCAGCCCCAGCATTTT. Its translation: CASSLRDRVHQPQHF.

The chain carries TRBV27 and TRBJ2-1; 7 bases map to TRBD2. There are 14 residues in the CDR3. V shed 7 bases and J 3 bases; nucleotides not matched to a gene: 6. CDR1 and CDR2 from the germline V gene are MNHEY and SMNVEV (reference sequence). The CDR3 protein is CASTGGSFYNEQFF. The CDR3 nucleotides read TGTGCCAGCACCGGCGGGAGTTTCTACAATGAGCAGTTCTTC.

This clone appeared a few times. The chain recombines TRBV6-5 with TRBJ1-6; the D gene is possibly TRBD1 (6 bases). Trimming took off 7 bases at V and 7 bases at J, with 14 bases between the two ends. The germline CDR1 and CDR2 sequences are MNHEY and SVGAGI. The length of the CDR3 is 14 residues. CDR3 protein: CASKTRGHNSPLHF. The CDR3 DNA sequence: TGTGCCAGCAAGACCAGGGGTCACAATTCACCCCTCCACTTT.

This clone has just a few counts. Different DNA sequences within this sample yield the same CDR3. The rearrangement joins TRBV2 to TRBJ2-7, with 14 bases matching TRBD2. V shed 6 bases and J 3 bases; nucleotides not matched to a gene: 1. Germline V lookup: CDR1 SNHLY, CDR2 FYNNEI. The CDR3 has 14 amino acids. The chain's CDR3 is CASSGLAGGYEQYF. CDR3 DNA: TGTGCCAGCAGCGGACTAGCGGGAGGCTACGAGCAGTACTTC.

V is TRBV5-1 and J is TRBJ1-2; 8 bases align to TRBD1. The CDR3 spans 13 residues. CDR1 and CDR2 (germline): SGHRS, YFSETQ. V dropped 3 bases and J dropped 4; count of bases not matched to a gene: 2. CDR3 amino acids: CASSSDRGYGYTF. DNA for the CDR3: TGCGCCAGCAGCTCCGACAGGGGCTATGGCTACACCTTC. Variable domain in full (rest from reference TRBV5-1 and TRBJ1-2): KAGVTQTPRYLIKTRGQQVTLSCSPISGHRSVSWYQQTPGQGLQFLFEYFSETQRNKGNFPGRFSGRQFSNSRSEMNVSTLELGDSALYLCASSSDRGYGYTFGSGTRLTVV.

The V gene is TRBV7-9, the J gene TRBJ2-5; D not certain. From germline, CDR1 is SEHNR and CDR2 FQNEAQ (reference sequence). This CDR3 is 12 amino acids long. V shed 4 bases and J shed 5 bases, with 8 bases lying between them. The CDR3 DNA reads TGTGCCAGCAGCTCACAGCACGAGACCCAGTACTTC. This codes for CASSSQHETQYF.

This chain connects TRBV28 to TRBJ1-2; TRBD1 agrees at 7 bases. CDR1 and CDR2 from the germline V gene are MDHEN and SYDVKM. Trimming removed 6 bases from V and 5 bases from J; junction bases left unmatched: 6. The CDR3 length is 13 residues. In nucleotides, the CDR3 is TGTGCCAGCAGAAGGGGGCTCGGGTATGGCTACACCTTC. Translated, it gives CASRRGLGYGYTF.

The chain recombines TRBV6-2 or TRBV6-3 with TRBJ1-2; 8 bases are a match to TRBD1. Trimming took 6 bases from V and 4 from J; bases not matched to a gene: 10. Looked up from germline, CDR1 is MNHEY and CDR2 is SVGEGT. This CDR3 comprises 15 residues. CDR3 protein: CASSPLDRVGYGYTF. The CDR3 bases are TGTGCCAGCAGCCCTCTGGACAGGGTAGGCTATGGCTACACCTTC.

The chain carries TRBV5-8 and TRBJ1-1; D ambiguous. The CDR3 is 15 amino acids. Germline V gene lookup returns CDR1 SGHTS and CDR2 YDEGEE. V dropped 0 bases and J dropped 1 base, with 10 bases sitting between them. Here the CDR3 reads CASSLGSYRNTEAFF. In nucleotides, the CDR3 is TGTGCCAGCAGCTTGGGGTCCTACAGGAACACTGAAGCTTTCTTT.

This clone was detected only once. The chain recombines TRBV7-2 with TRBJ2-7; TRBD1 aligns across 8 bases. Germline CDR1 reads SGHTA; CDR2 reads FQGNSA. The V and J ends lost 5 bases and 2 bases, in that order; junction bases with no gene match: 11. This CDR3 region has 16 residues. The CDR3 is CASSPSVGQGTYEQYF. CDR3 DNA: TGTGCCAGCAGCCCGTCCGTCGGACAGGGAACCTACGAGCAGTACTTC.

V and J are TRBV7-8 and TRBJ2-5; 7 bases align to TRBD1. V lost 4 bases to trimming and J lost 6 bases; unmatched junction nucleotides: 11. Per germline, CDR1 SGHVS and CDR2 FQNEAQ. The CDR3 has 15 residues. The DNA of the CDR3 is TGTGCCAGCAGCTCCGCATTGACAGGGATACAGACCCAGTACTTC. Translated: CASSSALTGIQTQYF.

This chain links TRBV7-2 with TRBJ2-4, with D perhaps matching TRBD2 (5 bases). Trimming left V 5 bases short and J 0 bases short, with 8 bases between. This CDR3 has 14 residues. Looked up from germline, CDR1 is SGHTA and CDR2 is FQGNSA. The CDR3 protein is CASSQEGAKNIQYF. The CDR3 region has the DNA TGTGCCAGCAGCCAAGAGGGAGCCAAAAACATTCAGTACTTC. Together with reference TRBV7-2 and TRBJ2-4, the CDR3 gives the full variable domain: GAGVSQSPSNKVTEKGKDVELRCDPISGHTALYWYRQSLGQGLEFLIYFQGNSAPDKSGLPSDRFSAERTGGSVSTLTIQRTQQEDSAVYLCASSQEGAKNIQYFGAGTRLSVL.

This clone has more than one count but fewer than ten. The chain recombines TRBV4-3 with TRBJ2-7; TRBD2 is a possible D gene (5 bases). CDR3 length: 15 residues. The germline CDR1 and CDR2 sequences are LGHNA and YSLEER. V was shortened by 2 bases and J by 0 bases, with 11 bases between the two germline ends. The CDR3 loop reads CASSQLYEGSYEQYF. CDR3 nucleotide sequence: TGCGCCAGCAGCCAACTATACGAGGGCTCCTACGAGCAGTACTTC.

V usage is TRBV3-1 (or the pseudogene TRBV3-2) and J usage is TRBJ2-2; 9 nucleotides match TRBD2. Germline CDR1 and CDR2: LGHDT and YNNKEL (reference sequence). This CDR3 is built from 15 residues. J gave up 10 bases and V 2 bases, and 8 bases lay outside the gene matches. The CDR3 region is CASSQYKREVSELFF. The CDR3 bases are TGTGCCAGCAGCCAATATAAGCGGGAGGTCTCGGAGCTGTTTTTT.

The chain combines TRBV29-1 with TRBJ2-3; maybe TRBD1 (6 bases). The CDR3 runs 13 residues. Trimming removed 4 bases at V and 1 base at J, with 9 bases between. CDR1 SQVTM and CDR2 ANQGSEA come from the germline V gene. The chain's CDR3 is CSVGHRGTDTQYF. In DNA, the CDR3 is TGCAGCGTTGGGCACAGGGGCACAGATACGCAGTATTTT.

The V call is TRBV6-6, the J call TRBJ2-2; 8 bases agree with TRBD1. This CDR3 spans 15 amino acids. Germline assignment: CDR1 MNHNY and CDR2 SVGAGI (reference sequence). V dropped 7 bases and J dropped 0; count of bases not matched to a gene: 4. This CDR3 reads CASNQQGANTGELFF. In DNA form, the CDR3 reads TGTGCCAGCAATCAACAGGGGGCGAACACCGGGGAGCTGTTTTTT.

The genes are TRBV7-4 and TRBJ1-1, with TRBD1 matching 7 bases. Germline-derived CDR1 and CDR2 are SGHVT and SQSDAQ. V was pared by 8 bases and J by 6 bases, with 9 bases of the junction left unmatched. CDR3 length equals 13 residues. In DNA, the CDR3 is TGTGCCAGCCCTCAACAGGGGAAGGCTGAAGCTTTCTTT. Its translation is CASPQQGKAEAFF.

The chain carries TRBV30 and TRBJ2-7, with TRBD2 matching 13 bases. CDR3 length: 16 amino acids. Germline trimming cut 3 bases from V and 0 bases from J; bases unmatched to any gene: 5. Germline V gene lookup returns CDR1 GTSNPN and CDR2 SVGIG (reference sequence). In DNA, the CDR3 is TGTGCCTGGAGAGGGACTAGCGGGGAACTCTCCTACGAGCAGTACTTC. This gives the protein CAWRGTSGELSYEQYF.

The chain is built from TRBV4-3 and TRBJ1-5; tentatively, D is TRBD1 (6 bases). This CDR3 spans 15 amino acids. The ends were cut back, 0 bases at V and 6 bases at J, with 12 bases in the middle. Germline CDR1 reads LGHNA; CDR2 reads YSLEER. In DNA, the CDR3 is TGCGCCAGCAGCCAAGAATGGGGGGGCGGTCAGCCCCAGCATTTT. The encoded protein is CASSQEWGGGQPQHF.